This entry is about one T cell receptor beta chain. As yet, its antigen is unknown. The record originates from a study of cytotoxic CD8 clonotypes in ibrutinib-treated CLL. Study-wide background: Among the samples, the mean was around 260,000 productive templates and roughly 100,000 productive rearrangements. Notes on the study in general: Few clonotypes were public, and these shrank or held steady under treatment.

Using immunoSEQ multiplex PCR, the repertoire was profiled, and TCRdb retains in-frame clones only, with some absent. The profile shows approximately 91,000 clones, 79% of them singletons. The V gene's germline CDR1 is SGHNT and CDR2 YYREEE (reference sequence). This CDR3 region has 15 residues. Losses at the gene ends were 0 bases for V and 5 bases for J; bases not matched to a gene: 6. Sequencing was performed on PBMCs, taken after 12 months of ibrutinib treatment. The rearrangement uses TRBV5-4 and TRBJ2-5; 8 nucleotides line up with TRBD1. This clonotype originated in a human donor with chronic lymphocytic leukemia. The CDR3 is CASSLVDRVRETQYF. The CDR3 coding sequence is TGTGCCAGCAGCTTGGTGGACAGGGTACGGGAGACCCAGTACTTC.